What follows are 10 T cell receptor beta chains derived from one specimen sequenced in a study of T cell responses to AZD1222 COVID-19 vaccine. Clones were sequenced by immunoSEQ multiplex PCR, and TCRdb holds only the in-frame ones, with some missing. This table holds about 110,000 clones, 70% to 90% found once. The specimen was peripheral blood, collected on day 0 of AZD1222 vaccination. The receptor source for this set is an adult in good health.

This clone is deemed medium-sized. The gene calls are TRBV4-1 and TRBJ1-1, with a possible D match to TRBD1 (6 bases). The CDR3 covers 12 residues. Per germline, CDR1 MGHRA and CDR2 YSYEKL. V was clipped by 3 bases and J by 6 bases, with 8 bases between them. CDR3 sequence: CASSHEGAEAFF. The DNA of the CDR3 is TGCGCCAGCAGCCACGAGGGGGCTGAAGCTTTCTTT.

V usage is TRBV7-2 and J usage is TRBJ2-3; D unresolved. The CDR3 totals 16 residues. Germline V gene data show CDR1 as SGHTA and CDR2 as FQGNSA. V gave up 1 base and J gave up 1 base, with 12 bases separating them. The CDR3 reads CASSLGRLEGTDTQYF. As DNA, the CDR3 is TGTGCCAGCAGCTTAGGTCGGCTGGAAGGCACAGATACGCAGTATTTT.

This clone showed up just once. This chain links TRBV20-1 with TRBJ1-5, with D possibly being TRBD1 (5 bases). CDR3 length: 15 residues. Trimming cost V 3 bases and J 7 bases, with 19 bases left between them. Germline V CDR1 and CDR2: DFQATT, SNEGSKA (reference sequence). Here the CDR3 reads CSASWGGDLSQPQHF. In nucleotides, the CDR3 is TGCAGTGCTAGTTGGGGGGGGGACCTTAGCCAGCCCCAGCATTTT.

The rearrangement links TRBV7-6 to TRBJ2-4; TRBD2 might be the D (5 bases). The CDR3 totals 18 residues. V lost 1 base and J lost 0, with 16 bases in between. CDR1 and CDR2 (germline): SGHVS, FNYEAQ. CDR3 in DNA: TGTGCCAGCAGCTTAGGGGCCCCCCGCGGGCGAGCCAAAAACATTCAGTACTTC. Its translation is CASSLGAPRGRAKNIQYF.

J is TRBJ1-2 and V is TRBV28; 8 bases are a match to TRBD1. Trimming cost V 8 bases and J 0 bases; bases outside gene matches: 5. This CDR3 region has 14 residues. The germline gives CDR1 MDHEN, CDR2 SYDVKM. CDR3 region: CASCHRGANYGYTF. The CDR3 nucleotides are TGTGCCAGCTGCCACAGGGGGGCTAACTATGGCTACACCTTC.

The table lists this clone with a count of one. This chain joins TRBV11-2 and TRBJ1-5; weak D call: TRBD1 (6 bases). CDR3 size: 15 residues. Trimming left V 2 bases short and J 6 bases short, with 14 bases between. Germline V gene lookup returns CDR1 SGHAT and CDR2 FQNNGV. This CDR3 is CASSLNRDRIQPQHF. In DNA form, the CDR3 reads TGTGCCAGCAGCTTAAACAGGGATAGAATTCAGCCCCAGCATTTT.

This rearrangement joins TRBV7-9 to TRBJ2-7; no firm D call. The germline V gene has CDR1 SEHNR and CDR2 FQNEAQ (reference sequence). V lost 7 bases and J lost 0, with 13 bases in between. CDR3 size: 14 residues. Here the CDR3 reads CASTPWDPSYEQYF. The CDR3 nucleotides are TGTGCCAGCACCCCGTGGGATCCCTCCTACGAGCAGTACTTC.

V and J are TRBV9 and TRBJ2-3; D uncertain. Trimming stripped 0 bases from V and 0 bases from J, with 11 bases between. The CDR3 length is 16 residues. The V gene's germline CDR1 is SGDLS and CDR2 YYNGEE. CDR3 amino acids: CASSVAGDKSTDTQYF. CDR3 nucleotides: TGTGCCAGCAGCGTAGCAGGTGACAAAAGCACAGATACGCAGTATTTT.

The chain has TRBV6-5 and TRBJ2-3; D perhaps matches TRBD1 (6 bases). Germline-derived CDR1 and CDR2 are MNHEY and SVGAGI. The CDR3 extends over 14 amino acids. Between the trimmed V and J ends, which lost 8 bases and 6 bases, there was a span of 18 bases. The chain's CDR3 is CASARTASADTQYF. The DNA for the CDR3 is TGTGCCAGCGCCCGGACAGCATCGGCGGATACGCAGTATTTT.

CDR3 sequence: CASSLWGGMDTEAFF. The DNA of the CDR3 is TGTGCCAGCAGCTTGTGGGGGGGCATGGACACTGAAGCTTTCTTT. The chain has TRBV5-5 and TRBJ1-1, with a possible D match to TRBD1 (6 bases). V gave up 1 base and J gave up 3 bases, with 13 bases separating them. Germline loops: CDR1 SGHKS, CDR2 YYEKEE (reference sequence). The length of the CDR3 is 15 residues.